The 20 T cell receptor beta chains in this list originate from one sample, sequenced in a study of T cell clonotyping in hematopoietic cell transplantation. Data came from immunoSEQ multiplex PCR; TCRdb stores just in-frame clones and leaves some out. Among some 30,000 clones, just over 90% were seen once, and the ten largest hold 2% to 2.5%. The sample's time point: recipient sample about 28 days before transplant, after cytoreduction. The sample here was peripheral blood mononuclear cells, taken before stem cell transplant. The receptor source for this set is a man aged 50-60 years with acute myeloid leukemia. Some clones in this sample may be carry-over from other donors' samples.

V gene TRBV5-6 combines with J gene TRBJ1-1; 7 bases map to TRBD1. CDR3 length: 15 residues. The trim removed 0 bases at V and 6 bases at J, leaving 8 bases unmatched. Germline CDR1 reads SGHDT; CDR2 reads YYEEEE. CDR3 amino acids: CASSLVDREGAEAFF. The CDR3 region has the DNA TGTGCCAGCAGCTTGGTTGACAGGGAGGGGGCTGAAGCTTTCTTT.

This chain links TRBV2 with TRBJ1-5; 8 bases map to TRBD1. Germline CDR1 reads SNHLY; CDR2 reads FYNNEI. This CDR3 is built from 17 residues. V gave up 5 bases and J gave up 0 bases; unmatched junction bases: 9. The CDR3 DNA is TGTGCCAGCAGTCCGGGACAGGAGATCTATAGCAATCAGCCCCAGCATTTT. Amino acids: CASSPGQEIYSNQPQHF.

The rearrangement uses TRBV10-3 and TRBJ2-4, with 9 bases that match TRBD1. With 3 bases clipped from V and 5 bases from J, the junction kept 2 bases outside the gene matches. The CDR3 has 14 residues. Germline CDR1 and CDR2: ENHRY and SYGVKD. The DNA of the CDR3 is TGTGCCATCAGTGATAGGGACAGGGAAAACATTCAGTACTTC. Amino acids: CAISDRDRENIQYF.

In DNA, the CDR3 is TGTGCCAGCAGCTTAGCAAGGGCGGGCCCGTCTTATAGCAATCAGCCCCAGCATTTT. Residues: CASSLARAGPSYSNQPQHF. The chain recombines TRBV7-8 with TRBJ1-5; D call uncertain. Germline V lookup: CDR1 SGHVS, CDR2 FQNEAQ. The CDR3 runs to 19 residues. The V end lost 0 bases, the J end lost 0 bases, and 18 bases lay between the germline ends.

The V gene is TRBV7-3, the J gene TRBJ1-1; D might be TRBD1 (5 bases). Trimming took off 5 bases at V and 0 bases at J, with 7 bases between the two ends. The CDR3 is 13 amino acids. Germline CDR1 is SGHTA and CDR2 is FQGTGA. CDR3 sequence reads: CASSPGLNTEAFF. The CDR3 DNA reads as TGTGCCAGCAGCCCAGGGCTGAACACTGAAGCTTTCTTT.

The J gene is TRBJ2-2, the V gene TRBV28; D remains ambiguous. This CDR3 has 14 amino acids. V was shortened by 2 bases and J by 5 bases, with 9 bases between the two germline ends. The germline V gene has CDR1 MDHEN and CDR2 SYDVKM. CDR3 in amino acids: CASSLGRITGELFF. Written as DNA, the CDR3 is TGTGCCAGCAGTTTAGGCAGGATAACCGGGGAGCTGTTTTTT.

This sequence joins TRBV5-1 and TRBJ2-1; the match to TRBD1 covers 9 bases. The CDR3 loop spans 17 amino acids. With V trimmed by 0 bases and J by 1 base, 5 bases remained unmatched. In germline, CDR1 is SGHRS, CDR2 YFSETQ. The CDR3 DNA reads TGCGCCAGCAGCTTGGAACCGACAGGGGGATCCTACAATGAGCAGTTCTTC. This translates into CASSLEPTGGSYNEQFF. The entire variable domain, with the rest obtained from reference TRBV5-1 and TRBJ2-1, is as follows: KAGVTQTPRYLIKTRGQQVTLSCSPISGHRSVSWYQQTPGQGLQFLFEYFSETQRNKGNFPGRFSGRQFSNSRSEMNVSTLELGDSALYLCASSLEPTGGSYNEQFFGPGTRLTVL.

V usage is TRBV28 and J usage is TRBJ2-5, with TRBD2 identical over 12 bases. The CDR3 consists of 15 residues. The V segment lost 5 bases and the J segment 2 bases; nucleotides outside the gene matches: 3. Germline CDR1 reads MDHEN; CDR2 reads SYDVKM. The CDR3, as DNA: TGTGCCAGCAGTCCCGGACTAGCGGGACAAGAGACCCAGTACTTC. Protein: CASSPGLAGQETQYF.

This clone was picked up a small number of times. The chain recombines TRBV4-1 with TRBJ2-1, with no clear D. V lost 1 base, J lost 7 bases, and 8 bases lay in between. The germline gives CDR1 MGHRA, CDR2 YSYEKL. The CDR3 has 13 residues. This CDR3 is CASSQALGNEQFF. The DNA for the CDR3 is TGCGCCAGCAGCCAAGCGCTGGGGAATGAGCAGTTCTTC.

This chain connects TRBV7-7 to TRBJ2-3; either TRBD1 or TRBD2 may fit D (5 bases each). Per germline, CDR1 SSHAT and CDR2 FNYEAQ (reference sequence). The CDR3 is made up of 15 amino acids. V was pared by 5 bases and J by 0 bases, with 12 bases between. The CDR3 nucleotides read TGTGCCAGCAGCCCGGGGACGGCAAGCACAGATACGCAGTATTTT. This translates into CASSPGTASTDTQYF. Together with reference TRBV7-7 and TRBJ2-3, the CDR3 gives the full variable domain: GAGVSQSPRYKVTKRGQDVTLRCDPISSHATLYWYQQALGQGPEFLTYFNYEAQPDKSGLPSDRFSAERPEGSISTLTIQRTEQRDSAMYRCASSPGTASTDTQYFGPGTRLTVL.

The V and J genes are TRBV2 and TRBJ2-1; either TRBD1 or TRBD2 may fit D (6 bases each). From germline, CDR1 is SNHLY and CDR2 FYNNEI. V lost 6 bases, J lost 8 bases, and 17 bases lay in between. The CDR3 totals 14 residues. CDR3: CASRGKGGSYEQFF. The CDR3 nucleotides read TGTGCCAGCAGGGGGAAGGGGGGTTCCTATGAGCAGTTCTTC.

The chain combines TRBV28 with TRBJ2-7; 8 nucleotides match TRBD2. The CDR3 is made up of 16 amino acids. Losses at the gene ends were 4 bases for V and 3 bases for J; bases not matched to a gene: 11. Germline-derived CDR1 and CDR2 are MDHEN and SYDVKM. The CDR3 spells CASSSRGRGAIYEQYF. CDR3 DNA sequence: TGTGCCAGCAGTTCCCGGGGGCGGGGGGCCATCTACGAGCAGTACTTC.

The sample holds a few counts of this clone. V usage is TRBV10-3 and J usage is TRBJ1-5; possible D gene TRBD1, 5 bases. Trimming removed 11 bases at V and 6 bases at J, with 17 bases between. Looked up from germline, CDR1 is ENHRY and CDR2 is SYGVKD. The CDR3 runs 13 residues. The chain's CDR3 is CASNLGEGQPQHF. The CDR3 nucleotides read TGTGCCTCAAATCTGGGGGAGGGTCAGCCCCAGCATTTT.

The CDR3 protein is CASSERTGLYGYTF. The DNA for the CDR3 is TGTGCCAGCAGTGAACGGACAGGGCTCTATGGCTACACCTTC. The gene calls are TRBV6-1 and TRBJ1-2; 8 bases line up with TRBD1. This CDR3 has 14 amino acids. Germline loops: CDR1 MNHNS, CDR2 SASEGT. The junction had 3 bases not matched to a gene; V was cut back by 2 bases and J by 4 bases.

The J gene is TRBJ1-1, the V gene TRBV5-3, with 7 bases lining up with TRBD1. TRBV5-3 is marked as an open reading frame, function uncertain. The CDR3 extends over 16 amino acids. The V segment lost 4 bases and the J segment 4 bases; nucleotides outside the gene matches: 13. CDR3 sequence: CARSGDSGKTSTEAFF. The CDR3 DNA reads TGTGCCAGAAGCGGGGACAGTGGGAAGACATCCACTGAAGCTTTCTTT.

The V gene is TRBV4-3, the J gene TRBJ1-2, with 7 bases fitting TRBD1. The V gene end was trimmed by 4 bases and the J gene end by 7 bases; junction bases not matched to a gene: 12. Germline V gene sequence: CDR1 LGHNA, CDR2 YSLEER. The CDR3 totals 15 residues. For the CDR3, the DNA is TGCGCCAGCAGCCGGGACTACAGGGACAGTCTTGGCTACACCTTC. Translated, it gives CASSRDYRDSLGYTF.

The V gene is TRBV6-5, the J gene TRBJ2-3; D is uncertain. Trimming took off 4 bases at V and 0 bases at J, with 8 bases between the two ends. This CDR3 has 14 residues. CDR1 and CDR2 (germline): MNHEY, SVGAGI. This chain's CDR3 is CASSSRLSTDTQYF. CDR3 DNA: TGTGCCAGCAGTTCCCGACTGAGCACAGATACGCAGTATTTT.

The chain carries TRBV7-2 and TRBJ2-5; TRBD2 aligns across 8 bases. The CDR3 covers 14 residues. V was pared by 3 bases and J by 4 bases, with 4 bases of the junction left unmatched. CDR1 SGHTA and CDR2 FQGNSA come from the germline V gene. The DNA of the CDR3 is TGTGCCAGCAGCTTCCAGGCGGGAGGAGAGACCCAGTACTTC. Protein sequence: CASSFQAGGETQYF.

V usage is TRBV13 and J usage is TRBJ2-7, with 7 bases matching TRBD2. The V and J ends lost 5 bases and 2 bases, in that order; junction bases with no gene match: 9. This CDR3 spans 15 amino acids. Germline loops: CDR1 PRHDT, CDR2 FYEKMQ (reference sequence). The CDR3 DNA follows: TGTGCCAGCAGCCCCCCTTCTAGCGGAACCTACGAGCAGTACTTC. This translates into CASSPPSSGTYEQYF.

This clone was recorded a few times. The CDR3, as DNA: TGTGCCAGCAGTGGCGGGGGGCTGGGTCAGTACTTC. Encoded protein: CASSGGGLGQYF. The chain uses TRBV6-5 and TRBJ2-7, with 8 positions matching TRBD2. The V gene end was trimmed by 5 bases and the J gene end by 10 bases; junction bases not matched to a gene: 7. CDR1 is MNHEY and CDR2 is SVGAGI in the germline V gene. The CDR3 consists of 12 residues.